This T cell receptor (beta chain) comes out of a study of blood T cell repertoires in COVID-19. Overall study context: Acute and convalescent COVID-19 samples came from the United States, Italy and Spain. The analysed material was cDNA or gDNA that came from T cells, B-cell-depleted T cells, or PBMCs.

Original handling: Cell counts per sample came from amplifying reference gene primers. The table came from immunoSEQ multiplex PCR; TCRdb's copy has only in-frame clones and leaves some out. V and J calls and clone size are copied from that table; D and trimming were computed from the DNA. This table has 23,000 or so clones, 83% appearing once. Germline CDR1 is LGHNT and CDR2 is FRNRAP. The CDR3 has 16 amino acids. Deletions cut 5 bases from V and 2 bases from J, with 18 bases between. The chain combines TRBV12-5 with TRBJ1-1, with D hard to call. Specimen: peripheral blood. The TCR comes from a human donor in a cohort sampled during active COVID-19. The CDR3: CASGMTAPEGNTEAFF. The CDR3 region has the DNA TGTGCTAGTGGTATGACGGCGCCTGAGGGAAACACTGAAGCTTTCTTT.